This TCR beta chain was profiled in a study of blood T cell repertoires in COVID-19. The germline CDR1 and CDR2 sequences are SGHAT and FQNNGV. CDR3 length: 13 amino acids. V trimming: 5 bases; J trimming: 2 bases; junction bases outside the gene matches: 2. The assay was immunoSEQ multiplex PCR, and TCRdb's table has in-frame clones only and misses some. The table has approximately 160,000 clones, 75% to 85% seen once. The chain recombines TRBV11-2 with TRBJ2-5; 7 bases match TRBD1. The TCR comes from a man between 35 and 55 years old who had recovered from COVID-19. Input material: PBMCs or T cells enriched from blood (not recorded which). As DNA, the CDR3 is TGTGCCAGCAGCGGGACAGCGCAAGAGACCCAGTACTTC. Translated: CASSGTAQETQYF.